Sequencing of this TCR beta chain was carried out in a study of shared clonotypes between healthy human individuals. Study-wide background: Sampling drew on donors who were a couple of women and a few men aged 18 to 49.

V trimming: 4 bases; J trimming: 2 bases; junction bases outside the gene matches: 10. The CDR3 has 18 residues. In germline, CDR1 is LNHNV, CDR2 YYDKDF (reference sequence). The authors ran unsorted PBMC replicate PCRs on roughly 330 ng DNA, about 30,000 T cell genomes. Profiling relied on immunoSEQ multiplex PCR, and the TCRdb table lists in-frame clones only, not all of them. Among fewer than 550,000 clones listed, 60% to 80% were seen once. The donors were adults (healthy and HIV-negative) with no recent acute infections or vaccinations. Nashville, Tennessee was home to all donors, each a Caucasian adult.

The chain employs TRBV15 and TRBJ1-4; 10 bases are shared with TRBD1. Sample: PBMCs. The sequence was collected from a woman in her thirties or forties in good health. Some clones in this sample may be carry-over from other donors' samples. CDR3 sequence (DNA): TGTGCCACCAGCAAGGGACAGGGGTTTATCGGTACTAATGAAAAACTGTTTTTT. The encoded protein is CATSKGQGFIGTNEKLFF.